The subject of this entry is one TCR beta chain. The antigen is not known. These data originate in a study of T cell responses to AZD1222 COVID-19 vaccine. TCRdb's table, derived via immunoSEQ multiplex PCR, lists solely in-frame clones and lacks some. The sample has around 150,000 clones, around 95% seen once. Study results and caveats: Unmutated variant regions reportedly attract nearly half of all spike-specific TCRs.

The CDR3 contains 14 residues. Germline V gene data show CDR1 as SGHRS and CDR2 as YFSETQ. Trimming shortened V by 0 bases and J by 3 bases, and 8 bases separated the two germline ends. The rearrangement uses TRBV5-1 and TRBJ2-3; D is uncertain. The origin of this receptor is an adult in good health. The material was peripheral blood, obtained on day 0 of AZD1222 vaccination. The CDR3: CASSLASKTDTQYF. CDR3 bases: TGCGCCAGCAGCTTGGCTTCCAAAACAGATACGCAGTATTTT. Based on the CDR3 plus reference TRBV5-1 and TRBJ2-3, the full variable domain is KAGVTQTPRYLIKTRGQQVTLSCSPISGHRSVSWYQQTPGQGLQFLFEYFSETQRNKGNFPGRFSGRQFSNSRSEMNVSTLELGDSALYLCASSLASKTDTQYFGPGTRLTVL.